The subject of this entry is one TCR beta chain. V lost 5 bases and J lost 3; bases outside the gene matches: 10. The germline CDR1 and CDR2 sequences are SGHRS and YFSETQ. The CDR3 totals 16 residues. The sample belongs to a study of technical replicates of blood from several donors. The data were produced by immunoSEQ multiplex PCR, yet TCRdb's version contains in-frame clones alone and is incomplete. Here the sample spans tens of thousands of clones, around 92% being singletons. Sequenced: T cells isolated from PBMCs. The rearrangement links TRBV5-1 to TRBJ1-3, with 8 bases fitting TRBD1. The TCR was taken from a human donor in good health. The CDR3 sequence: CASRPADRVDGNTIYF. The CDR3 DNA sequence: TGCGCCAGCAGACCAGCGGACAGGGTTGATGGAAACACCATATATTTT.